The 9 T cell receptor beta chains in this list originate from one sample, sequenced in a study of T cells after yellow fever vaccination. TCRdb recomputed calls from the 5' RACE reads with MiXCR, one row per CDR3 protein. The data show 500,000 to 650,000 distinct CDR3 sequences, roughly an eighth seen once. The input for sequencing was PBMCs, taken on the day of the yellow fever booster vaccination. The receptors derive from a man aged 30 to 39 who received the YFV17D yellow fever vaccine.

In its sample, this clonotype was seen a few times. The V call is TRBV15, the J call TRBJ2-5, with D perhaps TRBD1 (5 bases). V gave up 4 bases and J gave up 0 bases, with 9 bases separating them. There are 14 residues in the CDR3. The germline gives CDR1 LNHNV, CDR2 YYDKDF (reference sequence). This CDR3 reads CATSTRQHQETQYF. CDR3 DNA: TGTGCCACCAGCACCCGACAGCACCAAGAGACCCAGTACTTC.

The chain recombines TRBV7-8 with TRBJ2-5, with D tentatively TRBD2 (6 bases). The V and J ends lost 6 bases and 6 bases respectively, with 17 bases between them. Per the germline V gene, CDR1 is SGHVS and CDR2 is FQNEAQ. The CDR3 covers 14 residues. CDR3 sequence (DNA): TGTGCCAGCAGTCCTGACGGGAGAGTGAAGACCCAGTACTTC. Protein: CASSPDGRVKTQYF.

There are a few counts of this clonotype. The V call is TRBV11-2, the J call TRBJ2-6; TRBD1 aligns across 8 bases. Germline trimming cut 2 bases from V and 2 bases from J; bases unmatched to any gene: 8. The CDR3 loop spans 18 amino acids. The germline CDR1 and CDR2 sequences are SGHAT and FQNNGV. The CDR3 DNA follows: TGTGCCAGCAGCTTAAGATTCCAGGGGGCGACTGGGGCCAACGTCCTGACTTTC. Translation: CASSLRFQGATGANVLTF. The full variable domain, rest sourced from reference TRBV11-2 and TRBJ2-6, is EAGVAQSPRYKIIEKRQSVAFWCNPISGHATLYWYQQILGQGPKLLIQFQNNGVVDDSQLPKDRFSAERLKGVDSTLKIQPAKLEDSAVYLCASSLRFQGATGANVLTFGAGSRLTVL.

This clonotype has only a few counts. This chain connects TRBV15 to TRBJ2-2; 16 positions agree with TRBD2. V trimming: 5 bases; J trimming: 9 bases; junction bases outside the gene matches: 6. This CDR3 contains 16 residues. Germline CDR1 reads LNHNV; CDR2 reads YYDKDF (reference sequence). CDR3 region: CATSLGLAGGLRELFF. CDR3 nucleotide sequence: TGTGCCACCAGCCTGGGACTAGCGGGAGGGTTAAGGGAGCTGTTTTTT.

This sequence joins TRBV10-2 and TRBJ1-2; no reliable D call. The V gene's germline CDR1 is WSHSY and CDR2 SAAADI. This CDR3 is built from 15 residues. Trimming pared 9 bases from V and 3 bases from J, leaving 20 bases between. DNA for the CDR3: TGCGCCAGTAGGGAAGTCGGCTTATCGGACTATGGCTACACCTTC. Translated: CASREVGLSDYGYTF.

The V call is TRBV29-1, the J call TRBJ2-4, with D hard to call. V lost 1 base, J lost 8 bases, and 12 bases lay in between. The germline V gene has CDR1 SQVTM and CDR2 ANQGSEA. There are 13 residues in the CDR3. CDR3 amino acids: CSVEVGWVDIQYF. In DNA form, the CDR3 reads TGCAGCGTTGAAGTTGGGTGGGTGGACATTCAGTACTTC.

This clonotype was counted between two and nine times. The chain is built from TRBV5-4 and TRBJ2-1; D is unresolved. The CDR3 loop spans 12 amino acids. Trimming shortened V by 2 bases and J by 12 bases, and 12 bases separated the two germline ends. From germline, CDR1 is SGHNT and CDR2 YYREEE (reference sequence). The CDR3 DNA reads TGTGCCAGCAGCTTCGAAGAGTTCGGGCAGTTCTTC. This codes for CASSFEEFGQFF.

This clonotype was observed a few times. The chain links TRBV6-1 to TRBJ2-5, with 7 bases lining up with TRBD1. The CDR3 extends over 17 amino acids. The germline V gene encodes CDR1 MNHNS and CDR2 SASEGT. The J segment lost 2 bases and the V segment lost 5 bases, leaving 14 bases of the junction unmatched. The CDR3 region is CASSPRTGPPFQETQYF. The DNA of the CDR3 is TGTGCCAGCAGTCCCCGGACAGGCCCTCCGTTTCAAGAGACCCAGTACTTC.

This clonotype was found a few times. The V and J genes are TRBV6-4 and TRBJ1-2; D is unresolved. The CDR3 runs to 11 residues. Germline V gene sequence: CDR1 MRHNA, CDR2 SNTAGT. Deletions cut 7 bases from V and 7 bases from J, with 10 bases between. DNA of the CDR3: TGTGCCAGCACCCGAAGGGCTGGCTACACCTTC. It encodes CASTRRAGYTF.